This T cell receptor (beta chain) emerged from a study of shared clonotypes between healthy human individuals. The study's findings and limits: Some clonotypes were shared by all four sorted-subset donors, while others were not shared. The non-shared ones had lower generation probabilities than the shared ones.

CD8 cells regarded as naive lacked CD45RO, were positively chosen for CCR7, and omitted terminally differentiated effector memory CD45RA+ cells. All donors were healthy HIV-negative adults lacking recent acute infections or vaccinations. The V segment lost 0 bases and the J segment 2 bases; nucleotides outside the gene matches: 6. The CDR3 totals 16 residues. The germline CDR1 and CDR2 sequences are SGHRS and YFSETQ. Genomic DNA (from each subset) was split evenly across several immunoSEQ plates. Clones were read by immunoSEQ multiplex PCR, and TCRdb kept only the in-frame ones, dropping some. This sample yields more than 600,000 clones, of which approximately 90% are seen a single time; nearly 25% belongs to the top ten. This clone was recorded once. Antigen unknown.

This sequence originates from a man younger than 45 in good health. Sequencing was performed on naive CD8+ T cells sorted from blood. The chain joins TRBV5-1 to TRBJ1-1; the match to TRBD1 covers 8 bases. The CDR3 DNA reads as TGCGCCAGCAGCTTGGCCGGGGACAGGAGTAACACTGAAGCTTTCTTT. Translation gives CASSLAGDRSNTEAFF.